The T cell receptor (beta chain) described here comes from a study of graft-versus-host responses after intestinal transplantation. About the study: Each of the recipients got a multivisceral, liver-intestinal, or isolated intestinal transplant. The whole recipient group had anti-thymocyte globulin induction followed by tacrolimus and steroids for two to three years.

Details on this clone: Its cognate antigen is unknown.

The protocol was immunoSEQ multiplex PCR, while the TCRdb copy is restricted to in-frame clones and leaves out a portion. Of approximately 90,000 clones in the sample, about 87% are singletons; the top ten hold around 0.3%. This CDR3 is built from 14 residues. CDR1 is MNHEY, CDR2 SVGAGI, per germline. V lost 6 bases and J lost 10, with 21 bases in between. The study's findings and limits: GvH clones surfaced in recipient marrow, some emerging earlier in ileum or blood. Within allografts, high graft-versus-host to host-versus-graft clonal ratios were seen among patients with graft-donor T cell macrochimerism.

This specimen was unstimulated CD4+ T cells sorted from spleen or lymph node cells, taken before transplant. The gene calls are TRBV6-5 and TRBJ2-5; a weak D match, TRBD2 (6 bases). The TCR originated in a human donor who was the organ donor for an intestinal transplant. The CDR3 region is CASSLKRAGGNQYF. The CDR3, as DNA: TGTGCCAGCAGCCTGAAGCGGGCCGGAGGTAACCAGTACTTC.